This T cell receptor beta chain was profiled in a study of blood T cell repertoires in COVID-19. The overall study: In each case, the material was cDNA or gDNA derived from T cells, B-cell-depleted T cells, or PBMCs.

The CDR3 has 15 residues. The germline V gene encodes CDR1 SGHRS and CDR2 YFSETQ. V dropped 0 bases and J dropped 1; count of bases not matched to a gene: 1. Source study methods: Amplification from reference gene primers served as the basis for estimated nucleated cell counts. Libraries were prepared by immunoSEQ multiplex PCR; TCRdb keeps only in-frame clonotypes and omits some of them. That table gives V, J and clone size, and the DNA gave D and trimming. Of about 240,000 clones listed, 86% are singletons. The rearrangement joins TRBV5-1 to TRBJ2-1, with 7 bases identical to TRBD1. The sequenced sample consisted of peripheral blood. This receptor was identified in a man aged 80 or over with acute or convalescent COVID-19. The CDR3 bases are TGCGCCAGCAGCTTGGGGGGACAGTCCTACAATGAGCAGTTCTTC. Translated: CASSLGGQSYNEQFF.